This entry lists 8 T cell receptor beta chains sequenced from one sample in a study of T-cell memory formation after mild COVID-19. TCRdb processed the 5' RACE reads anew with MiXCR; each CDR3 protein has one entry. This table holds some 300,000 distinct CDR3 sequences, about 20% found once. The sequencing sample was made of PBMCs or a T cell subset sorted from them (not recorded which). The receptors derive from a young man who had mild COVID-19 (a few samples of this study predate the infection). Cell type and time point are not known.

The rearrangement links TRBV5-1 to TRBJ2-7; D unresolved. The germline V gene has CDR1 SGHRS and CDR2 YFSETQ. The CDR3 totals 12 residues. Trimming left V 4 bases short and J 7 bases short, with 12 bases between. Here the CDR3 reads CASSPGPGEQYF. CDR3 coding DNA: TGCGCCAGCAGCCCAGGCCCCGGGGAGCAGTACTTC. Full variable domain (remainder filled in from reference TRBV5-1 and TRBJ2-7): KAGVTQTPRYLIKTRGQQVTLSCSPISGHRSVSWYQQTPGQGLQFLFEYFSETQRNKGNFPGRFSGRQFSNSRSEMNVSTLELGDSALYLCASSPGPGEQYFGPGTRLTVT.

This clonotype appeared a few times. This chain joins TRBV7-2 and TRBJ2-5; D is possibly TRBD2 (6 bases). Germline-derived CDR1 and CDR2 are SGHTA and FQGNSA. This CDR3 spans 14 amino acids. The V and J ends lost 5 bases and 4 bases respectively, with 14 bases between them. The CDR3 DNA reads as TGTGCCAGCAGCAGACCCGGGGGACTAGAGACCCAGTACTTC. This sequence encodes CASSRPGGLETQYF.

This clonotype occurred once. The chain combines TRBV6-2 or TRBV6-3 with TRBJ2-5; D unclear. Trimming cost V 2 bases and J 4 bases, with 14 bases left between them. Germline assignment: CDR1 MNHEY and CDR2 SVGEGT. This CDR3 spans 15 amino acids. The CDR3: CASSYQPTRSETQYF. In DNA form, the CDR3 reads TGTGCCAGCAGTTACCAGCCAACGAGGTCAGAGACCCAGTACTTC.

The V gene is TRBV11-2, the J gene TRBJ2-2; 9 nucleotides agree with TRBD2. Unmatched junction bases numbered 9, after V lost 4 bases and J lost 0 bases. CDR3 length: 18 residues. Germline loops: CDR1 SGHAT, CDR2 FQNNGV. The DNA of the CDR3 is TGTGCCAGCAGCTCAGGAGAGCGGGGGGCCTCGAACACCGGGGAGCTGTTTTTT. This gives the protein CASSSGERGASNTGELFF.

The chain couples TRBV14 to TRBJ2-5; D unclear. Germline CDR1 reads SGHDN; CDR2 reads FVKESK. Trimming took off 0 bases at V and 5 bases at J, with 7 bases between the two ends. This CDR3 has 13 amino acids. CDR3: CASSQEYSETQYF. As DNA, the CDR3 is TGTGCCAGCAGCCAAGAATACAGTGAGACCCAGTACTTC.

As DNA, the CDR3 is TGTGCCAGCACTCCGAGGAGGGGGCCGGTCTCTGAAGCTTTCTTT. Translating gives CASTPRRGPVSEAFF. This chain connects TRBV5-6 to TRBJ1-1; 7 bases are a match to TRBD1. Germline V gene data show CDR1 as SGHDT and CDR2 as YYEEEE. This CDR3 contains 15 residues. V shed 6 bases and J 6 bases; nucleotides not matched to a gene: 14.

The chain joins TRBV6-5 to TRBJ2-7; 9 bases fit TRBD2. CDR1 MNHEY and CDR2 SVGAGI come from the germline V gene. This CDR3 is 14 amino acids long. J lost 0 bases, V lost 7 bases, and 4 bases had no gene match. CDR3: CASTSGVNSYEQYF. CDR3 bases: TGTGCCAGCACTAGCGGGGTAAACTCCTACGAGCAGTACTTC.

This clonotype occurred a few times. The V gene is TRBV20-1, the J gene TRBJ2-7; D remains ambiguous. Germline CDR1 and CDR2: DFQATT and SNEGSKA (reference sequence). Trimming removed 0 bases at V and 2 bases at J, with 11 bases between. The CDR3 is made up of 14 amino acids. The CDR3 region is CSARDPADPYEQYF. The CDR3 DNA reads TGCAGTGCTAGAGATCCGGCGGACCCCTACGAGCAGTACTTC.